Shown below are 2 T cell receptor beta chains from a single sample sequenced in a study of molecular identifiers for immune sequencing clone quantification. TCRdb re-called the PCR reads through MiXCR, storing one row per CDR3 protein. Altogether fewer than 25,000 distinct CDR3 sequences are present, approximately 17% being singletons, with the ten largest covering more than 0.75%. The specimen sequenced was naive CD8+ T cells from blood, with Jurkat cell RNA spiked in. Subset reported: FACS-sorted CD8+CD4-CCR7+CD45RA+ naive T cells. These receptors were obtained from a human donor in good health. Some libraries in this study had Jurkat cell RNA spiked in.

This clonotype was seen a handful of times. V gene TRBV5-4 combines with J gene TRBJ2-5; the match to TRBD2 covers 13 bases. The CDR3 length is 15 residues. Germline V gene sequence: CDR1 SGHNT, CDR2 YYREEE (reference sequence). V was pared by 4 bases and J by 5 bases, with 5 bases of the junction left unmatched. The CDR3 coding sequence is TGTGCCAGCAGCGATACTAGCGGGGGGGCGGAGACCCAGTACTTC. Translated, it gives CASSDTSGGAETQYF.

There are many counts of this clonotype. The chain joins TRBV4-3 to TRBJ2-5; D remains ambiguous. Trimming stripped 2 bases from V and 2 bases from J, with 12 bases between. Per germline, CDR1 LGHNA and CDR2 YSLEER. The CDR3 contains 15 residues. CDR3 coding DNA: TGCGCCAGCAGCCAATATTTGGCAGGTCAAGAGACCCAGTACTTC. The encoded protein is CASSQYLAGQETQYF.